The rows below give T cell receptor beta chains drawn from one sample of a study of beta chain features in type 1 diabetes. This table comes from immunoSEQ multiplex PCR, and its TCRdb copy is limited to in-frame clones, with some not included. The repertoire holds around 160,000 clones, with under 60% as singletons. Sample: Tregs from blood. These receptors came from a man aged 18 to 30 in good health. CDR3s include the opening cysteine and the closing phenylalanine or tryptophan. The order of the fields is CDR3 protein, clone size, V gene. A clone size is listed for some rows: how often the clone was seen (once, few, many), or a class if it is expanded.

CDR3 protein: CASSLGGLGYNEQFF
clone size: NA
V gene: TRBV11-2

CDR3 protein: CASSQDRTSGRWTGELFF
clone size: NA
V gene: TRBV4-3

CDR3 protein: CASSPRGTVSEAFF
clone size: NA
V gene: TRBV7-9

CDR3 protein: CAIRRDQPQHF
clone size: once
V gene: TRBV10-3

CDR3 protein: CASGLAGGNEQFF
clone size: few
V gene: TRBV5-1

CDR3 protein: CASSWTSGKTDTQYF
clone size: few
V gene: TRBV5-4

CDR3 protein: CASSLAGGDRGRGGYTF
clone size: NA
V gene: TRBV5-4

CDR3 protein: CASSSASGRETQYF
clone size: NA
V gene: TRBV11-2

CDR3 protein: CASSQRDTNEKLFF
clone size: NA
V gene: TRBV6-1

CDR3 protein: CASSPIPSGMETQYF
clone size: NA
V gene: TRBV7-2

CDR3 protein: CASSLADRRVPDTQYF
clone size: NA
V gene: TRBV5-4

CDR3 protein: CASSPPVARLNTEAFF
clone size: NA
V gene: TRBV18

CDR3 protein: CASMGGTEAFF
clone size: few
V gene: TRBV6-5

CDR3 protein: CASSQGRGTWGTGELFF
clone size: NA
V gene: TRBV14

CDR3 protein: CASSFLDFPYEQYF
clone size: few
V gene: TRBV7-9

CDR3 protein: CASSLVRGWTEAFF
clone size: NA
V gene: TRBV11-2

CDR3 protein: CASRLRRTAYEQYF
clone size: NA
V gene: TRBV6-5

CDR3 protein: CASSFHVRTSGNSDEQFF
clone size: few
V gene: TRBV5-1